This T cell receptor beta chain was sequenced during a study of cytomegalovirus exposure and HLA in healthy donors. CDR1 SEHNR and CDR2 FQNEAQ come from the germline V gene (reference sequence). The CDR3 is 15 amino acids. V lost 5 bases and J 6 bases, leaving 17 bases between the germline ends. 13 Jbeta primers and 60 Vbeta primers were used for the PCR. Profiling relied on immunoSEQ multiplex PCR, and the TCRdb table lists in-frame clones only, not all of them. The table records approximately 160,000 clones, 60% to 85% of them present only once. A word on this clone: Its antigen remains unknown.

Study observations and caveats: Follow-up analysis later connected one missense variant in DCLRE1C with trimming of TCR beta V- and J-genes.

This sequence originates from a woman aged 35 to 49 in good health and CMV-seropositive. Sequenced input: PBMCs. J is TRBJ2-1 and V is TRBV7-9; D is possibly TRBD2 (5 bases). As DNA, the CDR3 is TGTGCCAGCAGCCTAACTTTCGAGGGTCGCAATGAGCAGTTCTTC. This translates into CASSLTFEGRNEQFF.